This TCR beta chain was captured by sequencing in a study of CD4 T cells in relation to SARS-CoV-2 and coronaviruses. Deep TCR-beta sequencing used DNA from uncultured naive and memory CD4+ T cells. The protocol was immunoSEQ multiplex PCR, while the TCRdb copy is restricted to in-frame clones and leaves out a portion. The sample lists 35,000 to 40,000 clones, roughly 88% seen once, with more than 7% in the top ten. Cryopreserved PBMCs were CD4-enriched, then split into naive and memory cells. In regard to this clone: The target antigen is unknown.

Study-level findings and limits: Each donor contributed either pre-pandemic or post-infection samples, not both.

The sample consisted of memory CD4+ T cells from PBMCs. The clonotype originates from an adult with COVID-19.

The DNA for the CDR3 is TGTGCCAGTAGTATAGAGGGGACATCCTTCCGATCTAACTATGGCTACACCTTC. This sequence encodes CASSIEGTSFRSNYGYTF. The chain couples TRBV19 to TRBJ1-2; a weak D match, TRBD1 (6 bases). V lost 0 bases and J 0 bases, leaving 17 bases between the germline ends. Germline CDR1 LNHDA, CDR2 SQIVND (reference sequence). CDR3 length: 18 residues.